This TCR beta chain was documented in a study of CD8+CD57+ T cells in acquired aplastic anemia. Study in general: Average DNA yield from sorted CD4+ and CD8+ cells was roughly 3 ug.

Profiling that covered TCR beta VDJ and CDR3 relied on genomic DNA as its template. One entry per CDR3 protein, called by TCRdb with MiXCR from the reads. Found here are about 58,000 distinct CDR3 sequences, 55% to 70% of them singletons; the top ten hold about 16%. Overall study findings and caveats: Comparison of patients with controls identified approximately 28 shared CD8+ CDR3 sequences. Patients were compared with controls for CD8+ Simpson's diversity, and no significant difference emerged.

A remark on this clonotype: What it binds is not known.

This CDR3 has 12 amino acids. Per germline, CDR1 SGHTA and CDR2 FQGTGA. Trimming left V 4 bases short and J 8 bases short, with 11 bases between. Individuals selected for sequencing had exhibited CD8+CD57+ cell expansion on flow cytometry. Every patient presented with severe acquired aplastic anemia. Sequencing was carried out using sorted CD4+, CD8+, or CD8+CD57+ T cells (not recorded which) from PBMCs. The rearrangement links TRBV7-3 to TRBJ1-1; TRBD1 might be the D (5 bases). This receptor was obtained from a human donor with aplastic anemia. Here the CDR3 DNA reads TGTGCCAGCAGCTCACGGGACCCCGAAGCTTTCTTT. Protein: CASSSRDPEAFF. The variable domain in full, completed from reference TRBV7-3 and TRBJ1-1, reads GAGVSQTPSNKVTEKGKYVELRCDPISGHTALYWYRQSLGQGPEFLIYFQGTGAADDSGLPNDRFFAVRPEGSVSTLKIQRTERGDSAVYLCASSSRDPEAFFGQGTRLTVV.